The clone carrying this T cell receptor (beta chain) was detected only once. The antigen remains unidentified. Germline-derived CDR1 and CDR2 are SEHNR and FQNEAQ (reference sequence). V lost 5 bases and J lost 6, with 16 bases in between. This CDR3 contains 14 residues. The data were produced by immunoSEQ multiplex PCR, yet TCRdb's version contains in-frame clones alone and is incomplete. The sample lists some 35,000 clones; about 95% were seen once. This entry comes from a study of circulating and synovial CD4+ cells in juvenile arthritis. Study observations and caveats: CPL versus bulk CD4 samples: T cell genome counts differed by at least an order of magnitude.

Patients with active juvenile idiopathic arthritis donated these samples. The sequenced sample consisted of CD4+ T cells from blood. The receptor was isolated from a human donor with juvenile idiopathic arthritis. The chain uses TRBV7-9 and TRBJ1-1, with D possibly being TRBD1 (6 bases). Here the CDR3 reads CASSPRAGVSEAFF. DNA of the CDR3: TGTGCCAGCAGCCCCAGGGCAGGGGTCTCTGAAGCTTTCTTT.